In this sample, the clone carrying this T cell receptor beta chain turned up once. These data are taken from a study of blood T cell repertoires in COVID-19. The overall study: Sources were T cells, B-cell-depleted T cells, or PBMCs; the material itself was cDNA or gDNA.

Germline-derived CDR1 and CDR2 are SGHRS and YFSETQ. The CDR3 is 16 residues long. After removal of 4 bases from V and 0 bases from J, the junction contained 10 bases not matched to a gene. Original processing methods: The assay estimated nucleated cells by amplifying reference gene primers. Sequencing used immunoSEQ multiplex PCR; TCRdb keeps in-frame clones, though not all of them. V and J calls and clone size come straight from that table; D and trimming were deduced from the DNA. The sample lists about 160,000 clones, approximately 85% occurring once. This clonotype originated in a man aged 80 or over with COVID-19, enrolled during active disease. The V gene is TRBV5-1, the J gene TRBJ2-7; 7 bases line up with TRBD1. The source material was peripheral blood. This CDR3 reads CASSLGQMISSYEQYF. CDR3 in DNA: TGCGCCAGCAGCCTGGGACAGATGATTAGCTCCTACGAGCAGTACTTC.